The 17 T cell receptor beta chains presented below share a single source sample, sequenced in a study of blood T cell repertoires in COVID-19. Method: immunoSEQ multiplex PCR; TCRdb's copy keeps in-frame clones and lacks some. The data show about 110,000 clones, around 64% seen once. Sequences were obtained from peripheral blood. These TCRs come from a woman aged 40 to 50 with acute or convalescent COVID-19.

The chain recombines TRBV6-2 or TRBV6-3 with TRBJ2-7; 8 bases are a match to TRBD2. In germline, CDR1 is MNHEY, CDR2 SVGEGT. The length of the CDR3 is 14 residues. V dropped 6 bases and J dropped 2; count of bases not matched to a gene: 6. The CDR3 nucleotides are TGTGCCAGCAGCTCGGGGGGGGCCCCCTACGAGCAGTACTTC. It yields the protein CASSSGGAPYEQYF.

V gene TRBV6-5 combines with J gene TRBJ2-1; D possibly corresponds to TRBD2 (6 bases). CDR1 MNHEY and CDR2 SVGAGI come from the germline V gene. The CDR3 has 14 amino acids. With 6 bases removed from V and 9 bases from J, the gap between germline ends came to 18 bases. CDR3 DNA: TGTGCCAGCAGAACGGGACCGACCGGGAGTGAGCAGTTCTTC. Amino acid sequence: CASRTGPTGSEQFF.

A single count supports this clone. CDR3 in amino acids: CASSLTGGEKLFF. Here the CDR3 DNA reads TGTGCCAGCAGCTTAACCGGAGGTGAAAAACTGTTTTTT. The genes are TRBV7-2 and TRBJ1-4; D is unclear. Trimming cost V 2 bases and J 7 bases, with 8 bases left between them. The germline V gene encodes CDR1 SGHTA and CDR2 FQGNSA. The CDR3 consists of 13 residues.

J is TRBJ2-2 and V is TRBV7-2; 7 bases match TRBD2. CDR1 and CDR2 from the germline V gene are SGHTA and FQGNSA. With 6 bases clipped from V and 5 bases from J, the junction kept 3 bases outside the gene matches. The length of the CDR3 is 13 residues. CDR3 region: CASRSGVTGELFF. The CDR3 DNA sequence: TGTGCCAGCAGAAGCGGGGTGACCGGGGAGCTGTTTTTT.

The table lists this clone with a count of one. The rearrangement uses TRBV6-6 and TRBJ2-7; tentatively, D is TRBD1 (6 bases). The CDR3 contains 13 residues. Germline-derived CDR1 and CDR2 are MNHNY and SVGAGI (reference sequence). Between the trimmed V and J ends, which lost 6 bases and 5 bases, there was a span of 14 bases. Written as DNA, the CDR3 is TGTGCCAGCAGGCTACCCCAGGGGCACGAGCAGTACTTC. Protein sequence: CASRLPQGHEQYF.

The J gene is TRBJ2-7, the V gene TRBV28; D gene unclear. The germline V and J ends were trimmed by 5 bases and 5 bases, with 13 bases remaining between them. The CDR3 covers 13 residues. The germline gives CDR1 MDHEN, CDR2 SYDVKM. The CDR3 DNA reads as TGTGCCAGCAGTGTTAGTAGGAGTAACGAGCAGTACTTC. Protein sequence: CASSVSRSNEQYF.

This clone was seen more than once but under ten times. The chain uses TRBV28 and TRBJ2-1; 9 nucleotides match TRBD2. V lost 7 bases, J lost 6 bases, and 10 bases stayed unmatched. Germline assignment: CDR1 MDHEN and CDR2 SYDVKM. The CDR3 extends over 15 amino acids. The CDR3 sequence is CASTARRGGLNEQFF. The CDR3 coding sequence is TGTGCCAGCACCGCCAGGCGGGGGGGCCTCAATGAGCAGTTCTTC.

The chain combines TRBV7-9 with TRBJ2-4; a weak D match, TRBD1 (5 bases). With 1 base removed from V and 9 bases from J, the gap between germline ends came to 10 bases. CDR3 length: 13 residues. Germline V gene lookup returns CDR1 SEHNR and CDR2 FQNEAQ (reference sequence). CDR3 protein: CASSLGGWSIQYF. In DNA, the CDR3 is TGTGCCAGCAGCTTAGGGGGCTGGAGCATTCAGTACTTC.

J is TRBJ1-3 and V is TRBV19, with D uncertain. Germline CDR1 is LNHDA and CDR2 is SQIVND (reference sequence). CDR3 length equals 16 residues. The ends were cut back, 3 bases at V and 0 bases at J, with 12 bases in the middle. The CDR3 DNA sequence: TGTGCCAGTAGTATTACGTACAGCCTCTCTGGAAACACCATATATTTT. Protein sequence: CASSITYSLSGNTIYF.

This chain links TRBV9 with TRBJ2-5; TRBD2 agrees at 10 bases. Trimming at V came to 0 bases and at J to 5 bases, leaving 10 bases not matched to a gene. Germline CDR1 and CDR2: SGDLS and YYNGEE. The CDR3 length is 17 residues. CDR3 region: CASSVGTLAGVLETQYF. In DNA form, the CDR3 reads TGTGCCAGCAGCGTAGGAACCCTAGCGGGGGTCTTGGAGACCCAGTACTTC.

The V and J genes are TRBV6-5 and TRBJ1-6; D is undetermined. Deletions cut 10 bases from V and 1 base from J, with 11 bases between. The CDR3 contains 14 residues. CDR1 and CDR2 from the germline V gene are MNHEY and SVGAGI. The CDR3, as DNA: TGTGCCATCGGCGGAGGGTCCTATAATTCACCCCTCCACTTT. It is translated as CAIGGGSYNSPLHF.

This clone appeared a single time. This sequence joins TRBV18 and TRBJ2-5; a possible D gene is TRBD2 (6 bases). CDR1 and CDR2 (germline): KGHSH, LQKENI. Between the trimmed V and J ends, which lost 2 bases and 2 bases, there was a span of 9 bases. This CDR3 contains 14 residues. CDR3 protein: CASSPMREQETQYF. The CDR3 DNA is TGTGCCAGCTCACCAATGCGGGAACAAGAGACCCAGTACTTC.

The V and J genes are TRBV2 and TRBJ1-5, with D unresolved. The V end was cut by 3 bases, the J end by 5 bases, with 11 bases between. The CDR3 length is 14 residues. The germline V gene encodes CDR1 SNHLY and CDR2 FYNNEI. The CDR3 sequence is CASSDEGSDQPQHF. CDR3 coding DNA: TGTGCCAGCAGTGACGAGGGCTCGGATCAGCCCCAGCATTTT.

The chain has TRBV19 and TRBJ2-3, with D possibly TRBD2 on 5 matching bases. Trimming left V 5 bases short and J 4 bases short, with 16 bases between. The germline gives CDR1 LNHDA, CDR2 SQIVND (reference sequence). The CDR3 spans 15 residues. The CDR3 DNA reads as TGTGCCAGTAGTGAATCCCGGAGGTGGGCAGATACGCAGTATTTT. It codes for CASSESRRWADTQYF.

The chain carries TRBV30 and TRBJ1-1; 7 bases are a match to TRBD1. This CDR3 has 13 residues. Looked up from germline, CDR1 is GTSNPN and CDR2 is SVGIG (reference sequence). J lost 7 bases, V lost 3 bases, and 8 bases had no gene match. The CDR3 coding sequence is TGTGCCTGGAGCAAAGACAGGGCCAATGAAGCTTTCTTT. Translated, it gives CAWSKDRANEAFF.

In its sample, this clone was seen a few times. The rearrangement links TRBV28 to TRBJ1-5; 7 bases agree with TRBD1. The CDR3 sequence is 15 residues long. J was trimmed by 1 base and V by 8 bases; bases with no gene match: 8. CDR1 is MDHEN and CDR2 is SYDVKM in the germline V gene. The CDR3 protein is CASQPGGSSNQPQHF. CDR3 nucleotides: TGTGCCAGCCAGCCAGGGGGTTCCAGCAATCAGCCCCAGCATTTT.

The chain employs TRBV5-4 and TRBJ2-1; TRBD2 aligns across 11 bases. Germline V gives CDR1 SGHNT, CDR2 YYREEE (reference sequence). Trimming at V came to 4 bases and at J to 5 bases, leaving 8 bases not matched to a gene. The CDR3 covers 16 residues. CDR3: CASSPPGTSGNNEQFF. The CDR3 DNA sequence: TGTGCCAGCAGCCCACCCGGGACTAGCGGAAACAATGAGCAGTTCTTC.